A selection of T cell receptor beta chains follows, all from one sample in a study of T-cell memory formation after mild COVID-19. TCRdb re-called the 5' RACE reads with MiXCR, one entry per CDR3 protein. The repertoire holds fewer than 250,000 distinct CDR3 sequences, with about 16% as singletons. The sample comprised PBMCs or a T cell subset sorted from them (not recorded which). Source of these receptors: an adult woman who had mild COVID-19 (a few samples of this study predate the infection). Cell type and time point are not known. Each CDR3 is given with its conserved first and last residue. A D gene is named only where the DNA matches it firmly. Clone size is not always given. Where it is, it says once, few, many or a class for expanded clones.

V,D,size,J,CDR3,DNA
TRBV5-1,.,few,TRBJ2-7,CASSFGDIYEQYF,TGCGCCAGCAGCTTTGGAGATATTTACGAGCAGTACTTC
TRBV12-3/TRBV12-4,TRBD1,few,TRBJ1-1,CASSLRGAEAFF,TGTGCCAGCAGTCTCAGGGGGGCTGAAGCTTTCTTT
TRBV11-2,.,many,TRBJ2-5,CASKGRETQYF,TGTGCCAGCAAGGGGAGGGAGACCCAGTACTTC
TRBV24-1,.,few,TRBJ1-2,CATSRGSSGTASKGYTF,TGTGCCACCAGTCGCGGTAGCTCAGGGACGGCTAGCAAAGGCTACACCTTC
TRBV10-3,.,few,TRBJ2-5,CAISERVQETQYF,TGTGCCATCAGTGAACGGGTCCAAGAGACCCAGTACTTC
TRBV5-5,.,.,TRBJ2-1,CASSLRGEGEQFF,TGTGCCAGCAGCCTTCGGGGAGAGGGTGAGCAGTTCTTC
TRBV29-1,TRBD2,many,TRBJ2-3,CSVGGTSGRAVDTQYF,TGCAGCGTCGGTGGGACTAGCGGGAGAGCGGTAGATACGCAGTATTTT
TRBV7-9,.,few,TRBJ2-7,CASSSRTGEQYF,TGTGCCAGCAGCTCTCGGACTGGGGAGCAGTACTTC
TRBV20-1,TRBD2,.,TRBJ2-7,CSARPLRTSGRPWEQYF,TGCAGTGCTAGACCACTCCGGACTAGCGGGAGGCCTTGGGAGCAGTACTTC
TRBV9,.,.,TRBJ1-5,CASSVGSLGNQPQHF,TGTGCCAGCAGCGTAGGAAGTCTGGGCAATCAGCCCCAGCATTTT
TRBV20-1,TRBD2,.,TRBJ2-1,CSARAGGGSSYNEQFF,TGCAGTGCTAGGGCTGGCGGGGGGTCCTCCTACAATGAGCAGTTCTTC
TRBV7-2,.,.,TRBJ1-2,CASSLAYPGGTYGYTF,TGTGCCAGCAGCTTAGCCTACCCGGGGGGTACCTATGGCTACACCTTC
TRBV7-9,.,few,TRBJ2-3,CASRPPPRTAITDTQYF,TGTGCCAGCAGACCCCCGCCCCGTACAGCCATCACAGATACGCAGTATTTT
TRBV20-1,.,few,TRBJ2-1,CSARGIEAQWDEQFF,TGCAGTGCTAGAGGGATCGAGGCGCAGTGGGATGAGCAGTTCTTC
TRBV20-1,TRBD2,.,TRBJ2-5,CSARDASGLAGGNQETQYF,TGCAGTGCTAGAGATGCCTCGGGGCTAGCGGGGGGAAACCAAGAGACCCAGTACTTC
TRBV6-5,.,few,TRBJ2-6,CASSYSTTGPAGANVLTF,TGTGCCAGCAGTTACTCAACTACAGGACCCGCTGGGGCCAACGTCCTGACTTTC
TRBV11-2,.,.,TRBJ2-3,CASSLVAAGAGATDTQYF,TGTGCCAGCAGCTTAGTCGCCGCGGGGGCGGGAGCCACAGATACGCAGTATTTT
TRBV7-2,.,few,TRBJ2-7,CASSSRVGTTYEQYF,TGTGCCAGCAGCTCCCGCGTTGGCACGACCTACGAGCAGTACTTC
TRBV7-9,.,.,TRBJ1-5,CASSLAGARNQPQHF,TGTGCCAGCAGCTTAGCGGGGGCCCGCAATCAGCCCCAGCATTTT
TRBV6-2/TRBV6-3,.,.,TRBJ1-2,CASSYSRGGHYGYTF,TGTGCCAGCAGTTACTCGAGGGGCGGACACTATGGCTACACCTTC
TRBV7-8,TRBD1,once,TRBJ1-5,CASSQGRDRASNQPQHF,TGTGCCAGCAGCCAAGGCCGGGACAGGGCCAGCAATCAGCCCCAGCATTTT
TRBV7-9,.,.,TRBJ1-6,CASSLARASSYNSPLHF,TGTGCCAGCAGCTTAGCCCGGGCGAGCTCCTATAATTCACCCCTCCACTTT
TRBV27,.,few,TRBJ1-1,CASSLSGGPEAFF,TGTGCCAGCAGTTTATCCGGGGGACCTGAAGCTTTCTTT
TRBV7-8,TRBD1,few,TRBJ1-2,CASSLEGQGRVTF,TGTGCCAGCAGCTTAGAGGGACAGGGAAGAGTCACCTTC
TRBV9,.,.,TRBJ1-1,CASSVEGQNTEAFF,TGTGCCAGCAGCGTAGAGGGTCAGAACACTGAAGCTTTCTTT
TRBV12-3/TRBV12-4,TRBD1,few,TRBJ2-2,CASSGQGPTGELFF,TGTGCCAGCAGTGGACAGGGACCCACCGGGGAGCTGTTTTTT
TRBV7-9,TRBD2,once,TRBJ2-1,CASSFKAGTSVSNEQFF,TGTGCCAGCAGCTTCAAAGCCGGGACTAGCGTTTCAAATGAGCAGTTCTTC
TRBV24-1,.,few,TRBJ2-1,CATQQGYEQFF,TGTGCCACCCAACAGGGTTATGAGCAGTTCTTC
TRBV27,.,few,TRBJ1-5,CTSKRVGDQPQHF,TGCACCAGCAAAAGAGTAGGGGATCAGCCCCAGCATTTT
TRBV20-1,TRBD2,few,TRBJ2-1,CSADKAGYNEQFF,TGCAGTGCTGATAAAGCGGGGTACAATGAGCAGTTCTTC
TRBV12-3/TRBV12-4,.,.,TRBJ1-2,CASSLPGGYGYTF,TGTGCCAGCAGTTTGCCTGGCGGCTATGGCTACACCTTC
TRBV12-3/TRBV12-4,.,.,TRBJ2-5,CASSQKGVQYF,TGTGCCAGCAGTCAGAAGGGAGTTCAGTACTTC
TRBV29-1,.,.,TRBJ2-5,CSVKDGHKYF,TGCAGCGTGAAGGACGGCCACAAGTACTTC
TRBV3-1,.,few,TRBJ2-7,CASSQLEGHEQYF,TGTGCCAGCAGTCAACTAGAAGGCCACGAGCAGTACTTC
TRBV12-3/TRBV12-4,TRBD1,.,TRBJ1-2,CASRLQGSGNYGYTF,TGTGCCAGCAGATTACAGGGGTCTGGGAACTATGGCTACACCTTC
TRBV6-1,TRBD1,.,TRBJ2-7,CASRDTGGFYEQYF,TGTGCCAGCAGGGATACAGGGGGCTTCTACGAGCAGTACTTC
TRBV12-3/TRBV12-4,.,few,TRBJ1-1,CASRWVGGGTEAFF,TGTGCCAGCAGGTGGGTTGGGGGGGGCACTGAAGCTTTCTTT
TRBV11-3,TRBD1,few,TRBJ2-2,CASSPGQGSTGELFF,TGTGCCAGCAGCCCCGGACAGGGGAGCACCGGGGAGCTGTTTTTT
TRBV5-1,TRBD1,.,TRBJ1-3,CASSLEGGPGNTIYF,TGCGCCAGCAGCTTGGAAGGGGGCCCTGGAAACACCATATATTTT
TRBV19,TRBD1,many,TRBJ1-5,CASSADRVTQPQHF,TGTGCCAGTAGCGCCGACAGGGTCACTCAGCCCCAGCATTTT
TRBV7-9,TRBD2,few,TRBJ2-1,CASSLGSGNRNEQFF,TGTGCCAGCAGCTTGGGTAGCGGGAATAGAAATGAGCAGTTCTTC
TRBV7-9,TRBD2,few,TRBJ2-7,CASSLIGTSGIISYEQYF,TGTGCCAGCAGCTTAATAGGGACTAGCGGAATTATCTCCTACGAGCAGTACTTC
TRBV12-3/TRBV12-4,.,.,TRBJ2-7,CASSLSRAYEQYF,TGTGCCAGCAGTTTAAGCAGGGCCTACGAGCAGTACTTC
TRBV25-1,.,.,TRBJ1-1,CASSEAGISNTEAFF,TGTGCCAGCAGTGAGGCTGGCATTTCGAACACTGAAGCTTTCTTT
TRBV12-3/TRBV12-4,.,.,TRBJ1-1,CASSPRERFGEAFF,TGTGCCAGCAGTCCACGGGAGAGATTCGGTGAAGCTTTCTTT
TRBV24-1,.,few,TRBJ2-7,CATSDRVAVSPYEQYF,TGTGCCACCAGTGATCGCGTGGCAGTTTCCCCCTACGAGCAGTACTTC
TRBV12-3/TRBV12-4,TRBD1,once,TRBJ2-6,CARPGRQGPGANVLTF,TGTGCCAGACCCGGGCGACAGGGTCCCGGGGCCAACGTCCTGACTTTC
TRBV7-3,.,.,TRBJ2-1,CASSHRSAGLTWDEQFF,TGTGCCAGCAGCCATCGAAGTGCGGGCCTCACTTGGGATGAGCAGTTCTTC
TRBV27,.,.,TRBJ1-2,CASSPFRGTYGYTF,TGTGCCAGCAGTCCCTTTAGGGGGACTTATGGCTACACCTTC
TRBV6-5,TRBD2,few,TRBJ2-3,CASSAPGLAGVADTQYF,TGTGCCAGCAGTGCCCCGGGACTAGCGGGAGTAGCAGATACGCAGTATTTT
TRBV11-1,TRBD2,.,TRBJ2-1,CASSLASAGPTSNEQFF,TGTGCCAGCAGCTTAGCGTCAGCGGGGCCTACCTCCAATGAGCAGTTCTTC